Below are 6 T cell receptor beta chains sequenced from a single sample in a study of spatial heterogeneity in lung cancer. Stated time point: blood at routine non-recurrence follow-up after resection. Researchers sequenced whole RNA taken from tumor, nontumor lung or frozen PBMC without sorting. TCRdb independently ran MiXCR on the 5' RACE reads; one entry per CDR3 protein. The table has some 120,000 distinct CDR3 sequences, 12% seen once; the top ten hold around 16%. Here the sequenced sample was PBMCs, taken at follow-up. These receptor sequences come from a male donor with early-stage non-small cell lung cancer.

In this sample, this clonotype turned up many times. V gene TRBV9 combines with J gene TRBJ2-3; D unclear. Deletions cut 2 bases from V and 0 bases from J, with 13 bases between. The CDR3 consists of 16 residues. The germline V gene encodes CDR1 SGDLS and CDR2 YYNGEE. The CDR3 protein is CASSVWSTTSTDTQYF. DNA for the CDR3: TGTGCCAGCAGCGTTTGGAGCACTACTAGCACAGATACGCAGTATTTT.

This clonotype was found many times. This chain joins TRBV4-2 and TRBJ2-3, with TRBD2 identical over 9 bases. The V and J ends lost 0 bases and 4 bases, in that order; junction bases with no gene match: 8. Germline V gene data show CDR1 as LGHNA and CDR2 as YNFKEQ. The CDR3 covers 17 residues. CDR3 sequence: CASSQDGGGGAADTQYF. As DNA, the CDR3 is TGTGCCAGCAGCCAAGATGGAGGCGGGGGGGCCGCAGATACGCAGTATTTT.

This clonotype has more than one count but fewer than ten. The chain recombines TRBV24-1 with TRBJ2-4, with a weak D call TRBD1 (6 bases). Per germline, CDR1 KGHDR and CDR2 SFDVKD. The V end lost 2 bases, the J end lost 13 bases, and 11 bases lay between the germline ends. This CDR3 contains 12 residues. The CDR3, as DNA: TGTGCCACCAGTGATTCCGGGACAAGGCAGTACTTC. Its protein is CATSDSGTRQYF.

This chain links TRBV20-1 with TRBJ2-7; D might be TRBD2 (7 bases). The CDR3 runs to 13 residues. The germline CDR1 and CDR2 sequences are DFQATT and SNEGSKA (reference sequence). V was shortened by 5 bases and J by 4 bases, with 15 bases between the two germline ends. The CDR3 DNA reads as TGCAGTGCTGGGTCGGGGGGCAAGTACGAGCAGTACTTC. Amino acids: CSAGSGGKYEQYF.

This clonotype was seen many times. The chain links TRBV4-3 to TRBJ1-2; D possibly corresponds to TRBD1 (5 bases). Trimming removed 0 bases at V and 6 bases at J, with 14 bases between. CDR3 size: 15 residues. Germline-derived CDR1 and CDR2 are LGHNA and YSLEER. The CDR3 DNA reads TGCGCCAGCAGCCAAGAACTGTCAGGGACGCATGGCTACACCTTC. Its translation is CASSQELSGTHGYTF.

Here the CDR3 reads CASSYGLQNTGELFF. The CDR3 nucleotides are TGTGCCAGCAGTTACGGGCTACAGAACACCGGGGAGCTGTTTTTT. The rearrangement links TRBV6-5 to TRBJ2-2; D remains ambiguous. Trimming took off 2 bases at V and 1 base at J, with 8 bases between the two ends. The germline V gene encodes CDR1 MNHEY and CDR2 SVGAGI. This CDR3 has 15 amino acids.